This TCR beta chain comes out of a study of OX40 agonist ivuxolimab in advanced cancers. Across the study: The diagnoses of dose-escalation patients were hepatocellular carcinoma, melanoma, renal cell or head and neck cancer. The study's findings and limits: Some nonresponders additionally presented with little normalized T-cell clonal expansion. CD4+ and CD8+ blood T cells expanded clonally by week 6 at 0.1 to 3.0 mg/kg.

V lost 1 base and J lost 4; bases outside the gene matches: 8. CDR1 is SGDLS, CDR2 YYNGEE, per germline. The CDR3 covers 15 residues. The table came from immunoSEQ multiplex PCR; TCRdb's copy has only in-frame clones and leaves some out. The repertoire holds about 31,000 clones, with 80% to 90% as singletons. This clone was seen only a few times. Its target is not known. This TCR derives from an adult with an advanced solid tumor such as melanoma, head and neck, liver or kidney cancer. This chain joins TRBV9 and TRBJ2-7; 7 nucleotides align to TRBD2. Sequenced here: CD4+ or CD8+ T cells sorted from blood, sampled in a trial of the OX40 agonist ivuxolimab. CDR3 loop: CASSVQGGSSYEQYF. Written as DNA, the CDR3 is TGTGCCAGCAGCGTACAGGGCGGGAGTTCTTACGAGCAGTACTTC.